These 10 T cell receptor beta chains came from one sample sequenced in a study of blood T cell repertoires in COVID-19. Libraries were prepared by immunoSEQ multiplex PCR; TCRdb keeps only in-frame clonotypes and omits some of them. The sample gives more than 130,000 clones, 84% of which show up once; roughly 8.6% is in the top ten. Sequenced: peripheral blood. The receptors come from a woman aged 80 or over in a cohort sampled during active or convalescent COVID-19.

The chain links TRBV6-4 to TRBJ1-1; D is unresolved. V was shortened by 3 bases and J by 5 bases, with 13 bases between the two germline ends. CDR1 and CDR2 (germline): MRHNA, SNTAGT. The CDR3 contains 14 residues. The CDR3 DNA follows: TGTGCCAGCAGTGAGTATAGACCGGGGACTGAAGCTTTCTTT. Translated: CASSEYRPGTEAFF.

This sequence joins TRBV5-1 and TRBJ2-5; the match to TRBD2 covers 9 bases. V was pared by 0 bases and J by 2 bases, with 5 bases of the junction left unmatched. The CDR3 loop spans 16 amino acids. The V gene's germline CDR1 is SGHRS and CDR2 YFSETQ. CDR3 sequence reads: CASSLGLAVSQETQYF. The CDR3 bases are TGCGCCAGCAGCTTGGGACTAGCGGTATCTCAAGAGACCCAGTACTTC.

The V gene is TRBV7-8, the J gene TRBJ2-7; TRBD1 agrees at 12 bases. The CDR3 has 15 amino acids. Trimming removed 3 bases from V and 5 bases from J; junction bases left unmatched: 5. CDR1 and CDR2 from the germline V gene are SGHVS and FQNEAQ. CDR3 bases: TGTGCCAGCAGCTTTACCGGGACAGGGGGCGACGAGCAGTACTTC. Translated: CASSFTGTGGDEQYF.

This clone was seen at least ten times. The V and J genes are TRBV2 and TRBJ2-5, with TRBD2 identical over 13 bases. J gave up 5 bases and V 6 bases, and 0 bases lay outside the gene matches. The CDR3 consists of 13 residues. From germline, CDR1 is SNHLY and CDR2 FYNNEI. Here the CDR3 DNA reads TGTGCCAGCAGGACTAGCGGGGGGGAGACCCAGTACTTC. Its protein is CASRTSGGETQYF.

The chain links TRBV9 to TRBJ1-4; no clear D. Germline V gene sequence: CDR1 SGDLS, CDR2 YYNGEE. This CDR3 comprises 15 residues. Trimming took off 0 bases at V and 8 bases at J, with 14 bases between the two ends. The CDR3 nucleotides are TGTGCCAGCAGCGTAGCGGGTGGGTTGGCGGAAAAACTGTTTTTT. Residues: CASSVAGGLAEKLFF.

The chain recombines TRBV7-2 with TRBJ1-4; D uncertain. Germline V gene sequence: CDR1 SGHTA, CDR2 FQGNSA. Trimming shortened V by 1 base and J by 7 bases, and 13 bases separated the two germline ends. CDR3 size: 15 residues. Written as DNA, the CDR3 is TGTGCCAGCAGCTTAGTACCCGGTTACGGTGAAAAACTGTTTTTT. As protein: CASSLVPGYGEKLFF.

The chain joins TRBV13 to TRBJ1-2, with 10 bases fitting TRBD1. The junction had 3 bases not matched to a gene; V was cut back by 5 bases and J by 6 bases. The CDR3 is 13 residues long. From germline, CDR1 is PRHDT and CDR2 FYEKMQ (reference sequence). CDR3 DNA: TGTGCCAGCAGCGTGGGACAGGGGAATGGCTACACCTTC. Translating it yields CASSVGQGNGYTF.

The V gene is TRBV7-3, the J gene TRBJ2-5, with 12 positions matching TRBD2. V lost 5 bases to trimming and J lost 2 bases; unmatched junction nucleotides: 12. The length of the CDR3 is 18 residues. Looked up from germline, CDR1 is SGHTA and CDR2 is FQGTGA. This chain's CDR3 is CASSPPRRLAGDQETQYF. In DNA, the CDR3 is TGTGCCAGCAGCCCACCAAGGAGACTAGCGGGGGATCAAGAGACCCAGTACTTC.

The rearrangement links TRBV6-5 to TRBJ1-2; D remains ambiguous. From germline, CDR1 is MNHEY and CDR2 SVGAGI. The CDR3 runs 12 residues. Between the trimmed V and J ends, which lost 5 bases and 4 bases, there was a span of 8 bases. The CDR3 reads CASSQKSYGYTF. In DNA, the CDR3 is TGTGCCAGCAGTCAGAAATCCTATGGCTACACCTTC.

The chain employs TRBV3-1 (or the pseudogene TRBV3-2) and TRBJ1-1; TRBD1 is a possible D gene (6 bases). Germline-derived CDR1 and CDR2 are LGHDT and YNNKEL (reference sequence). The CDR3 covers 14 residues. V was pared by 2 bases and J by 4 bases, with 11 bases between. CDR3 sequence reads: CASSQWTERTEAFF. CDR3 in DNA: TGTGCCAGCAGCCAATGGACAGAGCGCACTGAAGCTTTCTTT.